This entry is about one T cell receptor (beta chain). The germline CDR1 and CDR2 sequences are WSHSY and SAAADI. The CDR3 spans 12 residues. Unmatched junction bases numbered 8, after V lost 8 bases and J lost 8 bases. Original handling: Counts of nucleated cells, estimated from reference gene primer amplification, were obtained. Assay: immunoSEQ multiplex PCR; the TCRdb copy retains only in-frame clones and omits some. The DNA gave D and trimming, while V, J and clone size come from that table. There are some 180,000 clones in the sample; 86% occur only once, and roughly 20% lies in the top ten. The record originates from a study of blood T cell repertoires in COVID-19.

Sequencing input: peripheral blood. This TCR derives from a man between 65 and 85 years old with active or convalescent COVID-19. The chain combines TRBV10-2 with TRBJ1-2, with 7 positions matching TRBD1. The CDR3 region has the DNA TGCGCCAGCTCGACAGGGTTGGACGGCTACACCTTC. As protein: CASSTGLDGYTF.